These 23 T cell receptor beta chains share one sample of origin, sequenced in a study of cytomegalovirus exposure and HLA in healthy donors. Researchers ran the PCR with 60 Vbeta and 13 Jbeta primers. The protocol was immunoSEQ multiplex PCR, while the TCRdb copy is restricted to in-frame clones and leaves out a portion. The sample has some 200,000 clones, about two thirds seen once. Material for sequencing was PBMCs. The receptors derive from a man aged 40-49 years in good health and CMV-seropositive.

This clone was picked up one time. The rearrangement joins TRBV2 to TRBJ1-2; D not resolved. The CDR3 has 13 residues. The ends were cut back, 3 bases at V and 5 bases at J, with 10 bases in the middle. In germline, CDR1 is SNHLY, CDR2 FYNNEI. The CDR3 DNA reads as TGTGCCAGCAGTGAGGTAGAGGGATATGGCTACACCTTC. Its translation is CASSEVEGYGYTF.

The chain employs TRBV6-5 and TRBJ2-7, with D perhaps matching TRBD2 (5 bases). This CDR3 contains 15 residues. V lost 0 bases, J lost 3 bases, and 12 bases lay in between. Germline CDR1 MNHEY, CDR2 SVGAGI. CDR3 loop: CASSYSRAVSYEQYF. The CDR3 nucleotides are TGTGCCAGCAGTTACTCGAGGGCGGTGAGCTACGAGCAGTACTTC.

V gene TRBV18 combines with J gene TRBJ2-3, with a weak D call TRBD1 (5 bases). Germline assignment: CDR1 KGHSH and CDR2 LQKENI. This CDR3 spans 17 amino acids. Trimming took 2 bases from V and 7 from J, leaving 22 bases between them. CDR3 loop: CASSPLSGVGGQYTQYF. CDR3 DNA sequence: TGTGCCAGCTCACCATTATCCGGTGTGGGCGGACAATATACGCAGTATTTT.

The V gene is TRBV5-1, the J gene TRBJ1-1, with D tentatively TRBD1 (5 bases). The germline CDR1 and CDR2 sequences are SGHRS and YFSETQ. The CDR3 loop spans 16 amino acids. The germline V and J ends were trimmed by 1 base and 1 base, with 14 bases remaining between them. Here the CDR3 DNA reads TGCGCCAGCAGCTTGTCACCCACTGACAGGAACACTGAAGCTTTCTTT. Protein product: CASSLSPTDRNTEAFF.

V usage is TRBV5-1 and J usage is TRBJ2-5, with 8 positions matching TRBD1. Trimming removed 0 bases from V and 3 bases from J; junction bases left unmatched: 7. This CDR3 is 16 amino acids long. Germline-derived CDR1 and CDR2 are SGHRS and YFSETQ. Written as DNA, the CDR3 is TGCGCCAGCAGCTTGGAGCAGGACAGGGTAGAAGAGACCCAGTACTTC. It specifies CASSLEQDRVEETQYF.

The V and J genes are TRBV18 and TRBJ1-5; no firm D call. Germline loops: CDR1 KGHSH, CDR2 LQKENI. Trimming left V 6 bases short and J 7 bases short, with 13 bases between. There are 13 residues in the CDR3. CDR3 DNA sequence: TGTGCCAGCTCCCCGGAGGAAGGGCAGCCCCAGCATTTT. Its translation is CASSPEEGQPQHF.

This CDR3 is CASSEASGSSYEQYF. CDR3 nucleotides: TGTGCCAGCAGTGAAGCTAGCGGGTCCTCCTACGAGCAGTACTTC. This chain connects TRBV2 to TRBJ2-7, with TRBD2 matching 7 bases. Germline V gene lookup returns CDR1 SNHLY and CDR2 FYNNEI. J gave up 0 bases and V 0 bases, and 2 bases lay outside the gene matches. The CDR3 spans 15 residues.

This clone was recorded a few times. The chain links TRBV27 to TRBJ1-5; D gene uncertain. Germline CDR1 reads MNHEY; CDR2 reads SMNVEV (reference sequence). CDR3 length: 13 residues. Trimming shortened V by 0 bases and J by 9 bases, and 9 bases separated the two germline ends. This CDR3 is CASSLSGPLPQHF. CDR3 bases: TGTGCCAGCAGTTTATCGGGCCCATTGCCCCAGCATTTT.

The DNA for the CDR3 is TGTGCCATCAGTACGGGGGGGGCTAATGAAAAACTGTTTTTT. It codes for CAISTGGANEKLFF. The gene calls are TRBV10-3 and TRBJ1-4, with a tentative D call TRBD1 (5 bases). CDR1 and CDR2 from the germline V gene are ENHRY and SYGVKD. This CDR3 has 14 residues. Trimming removed 5 bases from V and 3 bases from J, with 10 bases in between.

V gene TRBV7-9 combines with J gene TRBJ2-7; TRBD2 matches at 9 bases. The CDR3 is 14 amino acids. Germline loops: CDR1 SEHNR, CDR2 FQNEAQ (reference sequence). Germline trimming cut 5 bases from V and 5 bases from J; bases unmatched to any gene: 7. CDR3 amino acids: CASSPLGLAHEQYF. The CDR3 coding sequence is TGTGCCAGCAGCCCCCTGGGACTAGCCCACGAGCAGTACTTC.

This clone was seen a few times. This chain joins TRBV5-1 and TRBJ2-2; 10 nucleotides align to TRBD1. V lost 5 bases and J lost 4; bases outside the gene matches: 5. Germline assignment: CDR1 SGHRS and CDR2 YFSETQ. This CDR3 is built from 15 residues. The CDR3 protein is CASRGTGEVTGELFF. CDR3 nucleotide sequence: TGCGCCAGCAGGGGGACAGGGGAGGTCACCGGGGAGCTGTTTTTT. The full variable domain, with the rest looked up from reference TRBV5-1 and TRBJ2-2, is KAGVTQTPRYLIKTRGQQVTLSCSPISGHRSVSWYQQTPGQGLQFLFEYFSETQRNKGNFPGRFSGRQFSNSRSEMNVSTLELGDSALYLCASRGTGEVTGELFFGEGSRLTVL.

The chain has TRBV19 and TRBJ2-7; no clear D. The CDR3 sequence is 14 residues long. The V end lost 5 bases, the J end lost 0 bases, and 11 bases lay between the germline ends. Germline V CDR1 and CDR2: LNHDA, SQIVND (reference sequence). CDR3: CASSARGASYEQYF. The CDR3 DNA reads TGTGCCAGTAGTGCTCGCGGAGCCTCCTACGAGCAGTACTTC. Using reference TRBV19 and TRBJ2-7 for the parts outside the CDR3, the full variable domain is DGGITQSPKYLFRKEGQNVTLSCEQNLNHDAMYWYRQDPGQGLRLIYYSQIVNDFQKGDIAEGYSVSREKKESFPLTVTSAQKNPTAFYLCASSARGASYEQYFGPGTRLTVT.

V gene TRBV5-1 combines with J gene TRBJ2-7; 7 positions agree with TRBD2. Germline CDR1 reads SGHRS; CDR2 reads YFSETQ. The CDR3 totals 15 residues. After removal of 3 bases from V and 6 bases from J, the junction contained 12 bases not matched to a gene. CDR3 bases: TGCGCCAGCAGCTCCCGAGCGGGGACCATATCCGAGCAGTACTTC. Translated: CASSSRAGTISEQYF.

A few counts support this clone. V is TRBV19 and J is TRBJ2-1; 13 bases map to TRBD2. V shed 8 bases and J 7 bases; nucleotides not matched to a gene: 8. This CDR3 comprises 15 residues. CDR1 and CDR2 from the germline V gene are LNHDA and SQIVND (reference sequence). Here the CDR3 reads CASLGTSGVRNEQFF. The DNA for the CDR3 is TGTGCCAGTCTTGGGACTAGCGGGGTGAGGAATGAGCAGTTCTTC.

The V and J genes are TRBV6-1 and TRBJ2-7, with D possibly being TRBD1 (6 bases). This CDR3 is 15 amino acids long. Germline V CDR1 and CDR2: MNHNS, SASEGT. Trimming removed 7 bases from V and 2 bases from J, with 18 bases in between. The CDR3 nucleotides are TGTGCCAGCATCAGGGGTGGACAGTCTACCTACGAGCAGTACTTC. This codes for CASIRGGQSTYEQYF.

The rearrangement links TRBV5-1 to TRBJ2-3, with 10 bases matching TRBD2. The germline V gene has CDR1 SGHRS and CDR2 YFSETQ. The CDR3 extends over 16 amino acids. With 0 bases clipped from V and 4 bases from J, the junction kept 5 bases outside the gene matches. The CDR3 DNA follows: TGCGCCAGCAGCTTGGGAAGCGGGGGGGCTTCAGATACGCAGTATTTT. The encoded protein is CASSLGSGGASDTQYF.

With regard to this clone: Other DNA sequences in this sample translate to the same CDR3. The J gene is TRBJ2-7, the V gene TRBV4-1; 9 bases map to TRBD1. CDR3 length equals 14 residues. Germline trimming cut 1 base from V and 4 bases from J; bases unmatched to any gene: 2. CDR1 is MGHRA and CDR2 is YSYEKL in the germline V gene. CDR3 DNA sequence: TGCGCCAGCAGCCAAGGACAGGGGGTTTACGAGCAGTACTTC. As protein: CASSQGQGVYEQYF.

The V call is TRBV6-4, the J call TRBJ2-1; no firm D call. Trimming took off 2 bases at V and 6 bases at J, with 17 bases between the two ends. The CDR3 covers 16 residues. The germline V gene has CDR1 MRHNA and CDR2 SNTAGT. The CDR3 DNA is TGTGCCAGCAGTGACCTCCCCGGGTCCCGTAGCAATGAGCAGTTCTTC. Its protein product is CASSDLPGSRSNEQFF.

The chain employs TRBV2 and TRBJ1-2, with D perhaps matching TRBD1 (5 bases). The CDR3 has 14 amino acids. Germline values: CDR1 SNHLY, CDR2 FYNNEI. The V end lost 1 base, the J end lost 5 bases, and 11 bases lay between the germline ends. DNA of the CDR3: TGTGCCAGCAGTGAAGGTGTGGGGCTTTATGGCTACACCTTC. This gives the protein CASSEGVGLYGYTF.

The rearrangement uses TRBV7-2 and TRBJ1-2; TRBD1 aligns across 9 bases. This CDR3 is 15 amino acids long. Germline CDR1 is SGHTA and CDR2 is FQGNSA. V trimming: 5 bases; J trimming: 4 bases; junction bases outside the gene matches: 8. CDR3 bases: TGTGCCAGCAGCCTTTCCGGGACAGGGAGCTATGGCTACACCTTC. It is translated as CASSLSGTGSYGYTF.

The chain employs TRBV6-6 and TRBJ2-3; 8 nucleotides line up with TRBD2. Germline assignment: CDR1 MNHNY and CDR2 SVGAGI (reference sequence). CDR3 size: 16 residues. Unmatched junction bases numbered 7, after V lost 0 bases and J lost 5 bases. CDR3 DNA: TGTGCCAGCAGTTACTCGGGAGCGGGGGAGGTAGATACGCAGTATTTT. Its protein is CASSYSGAGEVDTQYF.

CDR3 protein: CASSEVGDYNEQFF. CDR3 nucleotides: TGTGCCAGCAGTGAGGTGGGCGACTACAATGAGCAGTTCTTC. The chain recombines TRBV2 with TRBJ2-1, with no clear D. Germline CDR1 is SNHLY and CDR2 is FYNNEI. The CDR3 loop spans 14 amino acids. Trimming stripped 3 bases from V and 3 bases from J, with 9 bases between.

The genes are TRBV9 and TRBJ2-5; 11 bases line up with TRBD2. The trim removed 4 bases at V and 6 bases at J, leaving 20 bases unmatched. Looked up from germline, CDR1 is SGDLS and CDR2 is YYNGEE. The CDR3 is 19 amino acids. The CDR3 DNA sequence: TGTGCCAGCAGCCCAAGCCTGGCTAGCGGGGGGCCCGGGCAGAAGACCCAGTACTTC. It is translated as CASSPSLASGGPGQKTQYF.